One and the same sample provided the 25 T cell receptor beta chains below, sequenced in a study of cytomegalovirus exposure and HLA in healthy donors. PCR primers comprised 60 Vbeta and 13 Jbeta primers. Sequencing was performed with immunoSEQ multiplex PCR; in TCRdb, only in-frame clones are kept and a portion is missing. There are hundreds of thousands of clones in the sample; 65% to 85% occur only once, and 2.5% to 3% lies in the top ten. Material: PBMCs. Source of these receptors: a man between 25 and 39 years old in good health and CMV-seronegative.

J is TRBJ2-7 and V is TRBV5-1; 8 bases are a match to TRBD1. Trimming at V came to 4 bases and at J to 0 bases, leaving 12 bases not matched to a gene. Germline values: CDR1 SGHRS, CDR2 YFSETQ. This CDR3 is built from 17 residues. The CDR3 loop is CASSPKPQGASSYEQYF. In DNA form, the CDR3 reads TGCGCCAGCAGCCCGAAACCGCAGGGGGCTTCCTCCTACGAGCAGTACTTC.

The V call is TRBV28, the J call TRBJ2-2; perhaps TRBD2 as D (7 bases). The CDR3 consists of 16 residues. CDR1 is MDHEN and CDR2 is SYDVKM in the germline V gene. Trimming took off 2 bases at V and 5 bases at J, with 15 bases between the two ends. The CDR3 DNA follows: TGTGCCAGCAGTTTAGTCGGGGGGCAATTGACCGGGGAGCTGTTTTTT. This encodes CASSLVGGQLTGELFF.

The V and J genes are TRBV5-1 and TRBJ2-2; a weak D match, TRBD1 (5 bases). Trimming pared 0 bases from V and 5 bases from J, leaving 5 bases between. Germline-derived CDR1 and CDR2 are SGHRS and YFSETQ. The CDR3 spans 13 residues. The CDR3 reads CASSLEGTGELFF. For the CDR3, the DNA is TGCGCCAGCAGCTTGGAGGGGACCGGGGAGCTGTTTTTT.

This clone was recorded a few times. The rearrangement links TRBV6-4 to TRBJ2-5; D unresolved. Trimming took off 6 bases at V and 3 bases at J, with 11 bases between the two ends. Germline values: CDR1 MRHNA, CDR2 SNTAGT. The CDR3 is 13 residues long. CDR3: CASRERLEETQYF. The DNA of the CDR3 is TGTGCCAGCAGGGAGAGGCTGGAAGAGACCCAGTACTTC.

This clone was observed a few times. DNA for the CDR3: TGTGCCAGCAGTTACGCCCGGGACAGCTCCACAGATACGCAGTATTTT. This translates into CASSYARDSSTDTQYF. The chain carries TRBV6-6 and TRBJ2-3, with 7 bases identical to TRBD1. The CDR3 runs to 16 residues. Germline V CDR1 and CDR2: MNHNY, SVGAGI (reference sequence). Unmatched junction bases numbered 7, after V lost 2 bases and J lost 2 bases.

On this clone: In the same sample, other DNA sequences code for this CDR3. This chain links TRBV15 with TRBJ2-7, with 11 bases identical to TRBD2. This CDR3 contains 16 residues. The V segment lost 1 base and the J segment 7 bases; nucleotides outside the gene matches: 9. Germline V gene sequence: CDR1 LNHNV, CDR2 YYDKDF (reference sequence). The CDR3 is CATSRGSGGALGEQYF. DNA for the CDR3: TGTGCCACCAGCAGAGGTAGCGGGGGGGCCCTGGGTGAGCAGTACTTC.

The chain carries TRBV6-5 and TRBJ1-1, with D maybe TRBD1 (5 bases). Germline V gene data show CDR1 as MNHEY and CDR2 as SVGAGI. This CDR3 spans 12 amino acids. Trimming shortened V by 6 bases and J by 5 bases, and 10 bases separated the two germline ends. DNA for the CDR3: TGTGCCAGCAGGCGGGGGGGGACTGAAGCTTTCTTT. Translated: CASRRGGTEAFF.

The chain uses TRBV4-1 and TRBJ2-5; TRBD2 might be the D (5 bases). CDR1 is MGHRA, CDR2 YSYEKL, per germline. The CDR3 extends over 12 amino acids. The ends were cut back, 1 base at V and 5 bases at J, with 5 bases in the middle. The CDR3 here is CASSQGGETQYF. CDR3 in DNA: TGCGCCAGCAGCCAAGGAGGGGAGACCCAGTACTTC.

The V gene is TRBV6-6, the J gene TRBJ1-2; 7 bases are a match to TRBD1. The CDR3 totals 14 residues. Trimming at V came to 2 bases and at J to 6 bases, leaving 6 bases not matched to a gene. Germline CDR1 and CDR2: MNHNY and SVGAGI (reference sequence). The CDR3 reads CASSYRQGFHGYTF. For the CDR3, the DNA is TGTGCCAGCAGTTACCGACAGGGATTTCATGGCTACACCTTC.

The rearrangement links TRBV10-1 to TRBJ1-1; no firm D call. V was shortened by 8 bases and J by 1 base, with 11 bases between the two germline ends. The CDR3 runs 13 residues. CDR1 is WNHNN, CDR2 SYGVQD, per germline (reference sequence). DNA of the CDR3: TGCGCCAGCTCTCAATTGAGGAACACTGAAGCTTTCTTT. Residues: CASSQLRNTEAFF.

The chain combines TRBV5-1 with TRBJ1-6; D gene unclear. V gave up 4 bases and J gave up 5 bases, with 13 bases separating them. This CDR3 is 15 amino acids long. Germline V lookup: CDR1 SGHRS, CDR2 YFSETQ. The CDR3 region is CASSGRGVNNSPLHF. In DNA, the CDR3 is TGCGCCAGCAGCGGCCGCGGTGTCAATAATTCACCCCTCCACTTT.

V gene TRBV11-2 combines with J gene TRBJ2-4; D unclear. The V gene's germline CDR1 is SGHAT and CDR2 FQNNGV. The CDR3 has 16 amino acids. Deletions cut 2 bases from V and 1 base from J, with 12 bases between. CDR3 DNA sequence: TGTGCCAGCAGCTTATCGTCAGGTGTGGCCAAAAACATTCAGTACTTC. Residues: CASSLSSGVAKNIQYF.

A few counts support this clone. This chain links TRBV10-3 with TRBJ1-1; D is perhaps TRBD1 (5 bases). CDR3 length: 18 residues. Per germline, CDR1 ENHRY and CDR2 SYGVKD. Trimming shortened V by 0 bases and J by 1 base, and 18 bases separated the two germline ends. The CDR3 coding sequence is TGTGCCATCAGTGAGTCGACGTCCCGCGGGGGACGGAACACTGAAGCTTTCTTT. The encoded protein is CAISESTSRGGRNTEAFF.

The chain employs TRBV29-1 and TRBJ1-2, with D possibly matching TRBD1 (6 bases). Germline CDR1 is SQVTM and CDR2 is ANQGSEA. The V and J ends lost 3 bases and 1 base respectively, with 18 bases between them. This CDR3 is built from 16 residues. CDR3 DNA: TGCAGCGTTGATAGCTCCGCAGGGGTCGTTAACTATGGCTACACCTTC. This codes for CSVDSSAGVVNYGYTF.

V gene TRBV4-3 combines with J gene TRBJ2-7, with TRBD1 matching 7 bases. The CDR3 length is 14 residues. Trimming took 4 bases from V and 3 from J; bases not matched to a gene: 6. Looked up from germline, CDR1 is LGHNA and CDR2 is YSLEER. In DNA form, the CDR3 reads TGCGCCAGCAGCCCCGACAGGGCAGGCTACGAGCAGTACTTC. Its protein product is CASSPDRAGYEQYF.

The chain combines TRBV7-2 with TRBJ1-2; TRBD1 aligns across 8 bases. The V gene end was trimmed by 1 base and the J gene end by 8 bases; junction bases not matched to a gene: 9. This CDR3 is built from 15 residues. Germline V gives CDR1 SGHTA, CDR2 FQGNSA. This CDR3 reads CASSLGSRTGNGYTF. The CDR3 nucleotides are TGTGCCAGCAGCTTAGGAAGCCGGACAGGGAACGGCTACACCTTC.

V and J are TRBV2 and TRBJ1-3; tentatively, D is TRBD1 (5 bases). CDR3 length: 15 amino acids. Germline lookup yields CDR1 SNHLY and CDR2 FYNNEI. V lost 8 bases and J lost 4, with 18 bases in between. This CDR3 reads CASSSKRGPGNTIYF. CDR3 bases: TGTGCCAGCTCCTCGAAAAGGGGTCCCGGAAACACCATATATTTT. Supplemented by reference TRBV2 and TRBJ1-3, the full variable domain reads EPEVTQTPSHQVTQMGQEVILRCVPISNHLYFYWYRQILGQKVEFLVSFYNNEISEKSEIFDDQFSVERPDGSNFTLKIRSTKLEDSAMYFCASSSKRGPGNTIYFGEGSWLTVV.

The CDR3 protein is CASSVAPGITDTQYF. The CDR3 coding sequence is TGTGCCAGCAGCGTAGCCCCAGGGATAACAGATACGCAGTATTTT. The gene calls are TRBV9 and TRBJ2-3; perhaps TRBD1 as D (5 bases). Trimming took off 0 bases at V and 3 bases at J, with 11 bases between the two ends. This CDR3 has 15 residues. Germline CDR1 is SGDLS and CDR2 is YYNGEE.

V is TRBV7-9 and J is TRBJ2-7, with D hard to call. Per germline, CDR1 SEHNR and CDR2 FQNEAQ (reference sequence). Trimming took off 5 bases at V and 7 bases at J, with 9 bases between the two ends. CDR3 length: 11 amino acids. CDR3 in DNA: TGTGCCAGCAGCCCAAGTCGGGAGCAGTACTTC. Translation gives CASSPSREQYF.

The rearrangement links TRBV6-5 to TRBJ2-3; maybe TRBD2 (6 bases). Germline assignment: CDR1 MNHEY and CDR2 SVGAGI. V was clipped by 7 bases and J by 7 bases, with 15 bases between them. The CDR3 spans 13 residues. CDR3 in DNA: TGTGCCAGCAAGGAGGGCGCCGAGAATACGCAGTATTTT. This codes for CASKEGAENTQYF.

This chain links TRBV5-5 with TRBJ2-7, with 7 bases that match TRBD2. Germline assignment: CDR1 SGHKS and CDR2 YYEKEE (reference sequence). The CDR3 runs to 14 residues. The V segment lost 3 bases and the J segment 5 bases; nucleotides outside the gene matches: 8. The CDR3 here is CASSSFGAGDEQYF. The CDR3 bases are TGTGCCAGCAGCTCCTTCGGGGCGGGGGACGAGCAGTACTTC. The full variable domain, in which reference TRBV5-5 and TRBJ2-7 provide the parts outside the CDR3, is DAGVTQSPTHLIKTRGQQVTLRCSPISGHKSVSWYQQVLGQGPQFIFQYYEKEERGRGNFPDRFSARQFPNYSSELNVNALLLGDSALYLCASSSFGAGDEQYFGPGTRLTVT.

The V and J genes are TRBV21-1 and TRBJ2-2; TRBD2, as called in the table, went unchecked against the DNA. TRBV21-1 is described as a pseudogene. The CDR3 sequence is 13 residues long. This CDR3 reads CASSKRRGGELFF. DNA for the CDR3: TGTGCCAGCAGCAAGAGGCGGGGCGGGGAGCTGTTTTTT.

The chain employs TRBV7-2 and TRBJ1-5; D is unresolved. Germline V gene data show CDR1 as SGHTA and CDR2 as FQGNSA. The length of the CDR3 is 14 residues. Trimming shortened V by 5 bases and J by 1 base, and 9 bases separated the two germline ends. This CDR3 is CASSLLVSNQPQHF. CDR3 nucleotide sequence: TGTGCCAGCAGCCTACTTGTGAGCAATCAGCCCCAGCATTTT. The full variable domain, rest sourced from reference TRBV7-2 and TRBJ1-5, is GAGVSQSPSNKVTEKGKDVELRCDPISGHTALYWYRQSLGQGLEFLIYFQGNSAPDKSGLPSDRFSAERTGGSVSTLTIQRTQQEDSAVYLCASSLLVSNQPQHFGDGTRLSIL.

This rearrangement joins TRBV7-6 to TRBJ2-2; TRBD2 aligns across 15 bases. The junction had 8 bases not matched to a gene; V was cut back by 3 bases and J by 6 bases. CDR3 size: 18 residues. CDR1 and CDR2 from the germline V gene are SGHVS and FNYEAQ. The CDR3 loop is CASSLGTSGGPLPGELFF. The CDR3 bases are TGTGCCAGCAGCTTGGGGACTAGCGGGGGGCCCCTACCCGGGGAGCTGTTTTTT.

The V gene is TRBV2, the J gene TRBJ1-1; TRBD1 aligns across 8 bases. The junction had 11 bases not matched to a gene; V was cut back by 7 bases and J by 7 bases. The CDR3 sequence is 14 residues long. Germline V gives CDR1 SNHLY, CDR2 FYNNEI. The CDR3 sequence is CASISTGDTNEAFF. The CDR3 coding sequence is TGTGCCAGCATTTCGACAGGGGACACTAATGAAGCTTTCTTT.